The sample holds one count of the clone carrying this TCR beta chain. Its antigen is currently unknown. A universal primer site was created by template switching, with the cDNA bearing unique molecular identifiers. TCRdb fed the 5' RACE reads into MiXCR, producing one record per CDR3 protein. The table includes roughly 750,000 distinct CDR3 sequences, 21% detected once. The sample originates from a study of identical twins. Study results and limitations: Cord blood beta clonotypes that were abundant carried fewer insertions, and memory repertoires showed no such trend.

This CDR3 comprises 19 residues. The sample was also reused in another study, on T cells expressing NK-cell markers. That publication notes: Obtained from sorted CD3+CD56+NKG2C+, CD3+CD56+NKG2C- and CD3+CD56-NKG2C+ T cells were the TCR beta repertoires. HCMV seropositivity characterized most of the eight sequenced donors, and seronegativity one.

The V and J genes are TRBV12-3 or TRBV12-4 and TRBJ2-1; D may match TRBD1 or TRBD2 (6 bases each). The source is a woman aged 18-29 years in good health. Sequencing was done on a sample of PBMCs. CDR3 coding DNA: TGTACCATCAGTTTAGCGGCCAAGGGGACAAGGCTAGCTATCAATGAGCAGTTCTTC. This codes for CTISLAAKGTRLAINEQFF.